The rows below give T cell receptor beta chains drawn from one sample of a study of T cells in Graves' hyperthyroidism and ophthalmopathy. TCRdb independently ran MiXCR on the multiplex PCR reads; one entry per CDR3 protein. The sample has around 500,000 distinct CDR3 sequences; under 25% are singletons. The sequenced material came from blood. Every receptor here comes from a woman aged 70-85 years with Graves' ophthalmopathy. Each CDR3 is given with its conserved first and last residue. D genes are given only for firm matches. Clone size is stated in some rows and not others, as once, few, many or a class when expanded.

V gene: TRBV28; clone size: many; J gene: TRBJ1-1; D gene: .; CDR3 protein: CASSQGDTNTEAFF; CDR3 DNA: TGTGCCAGCAGTCAAGGGGACACGAACACTGAAGCTTTCTTT
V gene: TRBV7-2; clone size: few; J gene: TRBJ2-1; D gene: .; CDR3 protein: CASSLDPTSHEQFF; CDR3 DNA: TGTGCCAGCAGCTTAGACCCAACTAGTCATGAGCAGTTCTTC
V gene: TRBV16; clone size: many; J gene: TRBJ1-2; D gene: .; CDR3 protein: CASSQFSSGYYGYTF; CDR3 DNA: TGTGCCAGCAGCCAATTTAGCAGCGGATACTATGGCTACACCTTC
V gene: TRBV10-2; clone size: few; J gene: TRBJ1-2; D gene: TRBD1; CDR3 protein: CASSGRQGEYGYTF; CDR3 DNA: TGCGCCAGCAGTGGTCGACAGGGGGAATATGGCTACACCTTC
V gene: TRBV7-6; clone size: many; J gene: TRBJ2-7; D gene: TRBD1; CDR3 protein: CASSLGTGPIEQYF; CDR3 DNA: TGTGCCAGCAGCCTCGGGACAGGACCCATCGAGCAGTACTTC
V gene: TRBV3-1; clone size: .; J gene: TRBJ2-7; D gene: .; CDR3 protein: CASSQDSGSSYEQYF; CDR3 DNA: TGTGCCAGCAGCCAAGATTCCGGGAGCTCCTACGAGCAGTACTTC
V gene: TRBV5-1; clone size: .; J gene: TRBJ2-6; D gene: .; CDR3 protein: CASSFSSGANVLTF; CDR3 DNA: TGCGCCAGCAGCTTCAGCTCTGGGGCCAACGTCCTGACTTTC
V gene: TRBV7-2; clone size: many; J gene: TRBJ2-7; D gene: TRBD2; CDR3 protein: CASSPTGGGLYEQYF; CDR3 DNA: TGTGCCAGCAGCCCAACAGGCGGGGGGCTATACGAGCAGTACTTC
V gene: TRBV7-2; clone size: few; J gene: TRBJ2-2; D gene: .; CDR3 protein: CASSSWIGGVGGELFF; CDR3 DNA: TGTGCCAGCAGCTCCTGGATTGGGGGAGTCGGCGGGGAGCTGTTTTTT
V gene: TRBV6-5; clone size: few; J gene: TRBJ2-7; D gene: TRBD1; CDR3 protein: CASSYSKGGLSYEQYF; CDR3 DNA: TGTGCCAGCAGTTACTCGAAAGGGGGCCTTTCCTACGAGCAGTACTTC
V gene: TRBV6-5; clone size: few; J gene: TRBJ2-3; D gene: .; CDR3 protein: CASSYAYRDTQYF; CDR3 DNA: TGTGCCAGCAGTTACGCGTACAGGGATACGCAGTATTTT
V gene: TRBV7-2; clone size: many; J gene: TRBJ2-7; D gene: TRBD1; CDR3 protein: CASSRGQVSYEQYF; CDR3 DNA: TGTGCCAGCAGCCGCGGACAGGTATCCTACGAGCAGTACTTC
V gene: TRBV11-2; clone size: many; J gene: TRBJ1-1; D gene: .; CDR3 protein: CASSPAPLNTEAFF; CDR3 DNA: TGTGCCAGCAGCCCTGCACCGCTGAACACTGAAGCTTTCTTT
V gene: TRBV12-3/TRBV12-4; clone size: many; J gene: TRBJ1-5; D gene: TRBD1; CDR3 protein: CASSSGTGRQPQHF; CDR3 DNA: TGTGCCAGCAGTTCCGGGACAGGGAGGCAGCCCCAGCATTTT
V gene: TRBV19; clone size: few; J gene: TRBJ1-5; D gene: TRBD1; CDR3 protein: CASSPLGTGVNQPQHF; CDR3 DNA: TGTGCCAGTAGTCCGCTCGGGACAGGGGTTAATCAGCCCCAGCATTTT
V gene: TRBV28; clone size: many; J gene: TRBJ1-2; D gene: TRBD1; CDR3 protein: CASSPTDRGGTNYGYTF; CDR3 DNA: TGTGCCAGCAGCCCCACGGACAGGGGAGGGACTAACTATGGCTACACCTTC
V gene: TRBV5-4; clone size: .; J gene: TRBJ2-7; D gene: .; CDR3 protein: CASSLDGSGEQYF; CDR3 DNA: TGTGCCAGCAGCTTGGACGGGTCGGGGGAGCAGTACTTC
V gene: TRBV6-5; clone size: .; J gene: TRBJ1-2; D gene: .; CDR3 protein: CASSYSREYGYTF; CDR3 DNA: TGTGCCAGCAGTTACTCGAGGGAATATGGCTACACCTTC
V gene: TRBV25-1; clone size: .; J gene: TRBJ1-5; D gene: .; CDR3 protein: CASTRDPRGNQPQHF; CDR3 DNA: TGTGCCAGCACTCGAGACCCGCGAGGCAATCAGCCCCAGCATTTT
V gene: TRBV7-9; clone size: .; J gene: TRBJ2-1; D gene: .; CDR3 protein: CASSLKAGDSYNEQFF; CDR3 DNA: TGTGCCAGCAGCTTAAAGGCAGGCGATTCCTACAATGAGCAGTTCTTC
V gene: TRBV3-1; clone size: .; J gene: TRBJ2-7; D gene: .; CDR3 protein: CASSLWTPLYEQYF; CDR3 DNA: TGTGCCAGCAGCCTCTGGACTCCCCTCTACGAGCAGTACTTC
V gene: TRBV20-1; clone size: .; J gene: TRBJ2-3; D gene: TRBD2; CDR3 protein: CSAGGAGGQKSTDTQYF; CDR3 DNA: TGCAGTGCTGGGGGGGCGGGGGGTCAGAAAAGCACAGATACGCAGTATTTT
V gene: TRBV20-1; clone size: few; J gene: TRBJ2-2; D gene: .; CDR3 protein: CSAIGTQPRSGELFF; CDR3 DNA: TGCAGTGCTATAGGGACACAACCGAGGAGCGGGGAGCTGTTTTTT
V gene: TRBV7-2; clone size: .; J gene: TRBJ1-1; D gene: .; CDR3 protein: CASSLVSGTNTEAFF; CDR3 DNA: TGTGCCAGCAGCTTAGTTTCCGGGACGAACACTGAAGCTTTCTTT
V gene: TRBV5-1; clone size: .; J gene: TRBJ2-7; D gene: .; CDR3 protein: CASSSTSPTYEQYF; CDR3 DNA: TGCGCCAGCAGCTCGACCTCACCCACCTACGAGCAGTACTTC
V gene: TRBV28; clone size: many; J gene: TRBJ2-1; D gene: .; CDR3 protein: CASSPRGGAGNNEQFF; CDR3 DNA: TGTGCCAGCAGTCCCCGTGGGGGGGCGGGAAACAATGAGCAGTTCTTC
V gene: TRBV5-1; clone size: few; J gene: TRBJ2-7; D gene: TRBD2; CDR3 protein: CASSSSGSNYEQYF; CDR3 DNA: TGCGCCAGCAGCTCTAGCGGGAGTAACTACGAGCAGTACTTC
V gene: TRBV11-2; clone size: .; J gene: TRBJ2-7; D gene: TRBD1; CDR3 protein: CASSFGTGATEQYF; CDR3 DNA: TGTGCCAGCAGCTTCGGGACAGGGGCCACCGAGCAGTACTTC